This TCR beta chain was sequenced in a study of neurological immune-mediated disorders. Each CDR3 protein is one row after TCRdb ran MiXCR on the 5' RACE reads. The profile shows 20,000 to 30,000 distinct CDR3 sequences, roughly 2.7% of them singletons. This clonotype occurred many times. This may arise from a read error, as a much more abundant clone is one base away. In germline, CDR1 is MGHRA, CDR2 YSYEKL. V gave up 3 bases and J gave up 1 base, with 15 bases separating them. The CDR3 contains 16 residues. The sequence was obtained from a woman in her 50s with multiple sclerosis. The chain joins TRBV4-1 to TRBJ1-1; D possibly corresponds to TRBD1 (5 bases). The material sequenced was PBMCs. The CDR3 spells CASSQISDRPNTEAFF. CDR3 nucleotide sequence: TGCGCCAGCAGCCAGATCAGTGACAGACCGAACACTGAAGCTTTCTTT.